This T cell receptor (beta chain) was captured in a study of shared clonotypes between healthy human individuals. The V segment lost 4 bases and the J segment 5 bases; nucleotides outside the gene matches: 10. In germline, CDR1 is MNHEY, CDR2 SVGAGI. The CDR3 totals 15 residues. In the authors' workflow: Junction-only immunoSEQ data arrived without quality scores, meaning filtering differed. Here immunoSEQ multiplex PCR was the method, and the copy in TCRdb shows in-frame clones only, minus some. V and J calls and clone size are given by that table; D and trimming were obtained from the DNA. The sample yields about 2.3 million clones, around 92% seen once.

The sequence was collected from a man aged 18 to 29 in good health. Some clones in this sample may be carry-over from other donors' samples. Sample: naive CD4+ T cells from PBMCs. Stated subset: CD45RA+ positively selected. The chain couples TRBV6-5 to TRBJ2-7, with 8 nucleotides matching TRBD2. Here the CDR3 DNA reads TGTGCCAGCAGTTCCCATAGCGGGACGGAACACGAGCAGTACTTC. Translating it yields CASSSHSGTEHEQYF.